Detailed here is one TCR beta chain. This sample stems from a study of T cell changes during pregnancy in multiple sclerosis. CDR3 length: 14 amino acids. With 7 bases removed from V and 4 bases from J, the gap between germline ends came to 16 bases. CDR1 and CDR2 from the germline V gene are MDHEN and SYDVKM. The assay was immunoSEQ multiplex PCR, and TCRdb's table has in-frame clones only and misses some. The profile shows around 85,000 clones, roughly nine tenths of them singletons. This sequence was found in a female donor in good health, serving as a control in a pregnancy study. Some clones in this sample may be carry-over from other donors' samples. The sample here was PBMCs, taken in the first trimester of pregnancy. This rearrangement joins TRBV28 to TRBJ2-5; possible D gene TRBD2, 7 bases. This CDR3 reads CASTFRGGAETQYF. The DNA for the CDR3 is TGTGCCAGCACCTTTAGGGGGGGGGCAGAGACCCAGTACTTC.